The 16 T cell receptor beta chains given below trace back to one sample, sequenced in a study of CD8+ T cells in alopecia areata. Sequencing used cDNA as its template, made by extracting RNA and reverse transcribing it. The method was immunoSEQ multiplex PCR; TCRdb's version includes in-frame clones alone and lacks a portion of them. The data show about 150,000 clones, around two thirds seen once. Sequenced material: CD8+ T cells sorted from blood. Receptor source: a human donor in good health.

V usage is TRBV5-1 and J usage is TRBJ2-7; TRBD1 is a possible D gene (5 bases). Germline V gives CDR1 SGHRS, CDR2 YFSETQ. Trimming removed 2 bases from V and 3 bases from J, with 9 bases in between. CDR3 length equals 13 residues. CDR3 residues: CASSLGVRYEQYF. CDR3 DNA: TGCGCCAGCAGCTTAGGGGTCCGCTACGAGCAGTACTTC. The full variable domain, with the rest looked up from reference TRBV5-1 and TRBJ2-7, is KAGVTQTPRYLIKTRGQQVTLSCSPISGHRSVSWYQQTPGQGLQFLFEYFSETQRNKGNFPGRFSGRQFSNSRSEMNVSTLELGDSALYLCASSLGVRYEQYFGPGTRLTVT.

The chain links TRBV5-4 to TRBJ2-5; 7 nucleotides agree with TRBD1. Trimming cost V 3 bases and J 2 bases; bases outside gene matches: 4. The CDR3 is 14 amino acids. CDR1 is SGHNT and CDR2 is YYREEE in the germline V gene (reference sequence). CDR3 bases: TGTGCCAGCAGCTCCAACAGGGGTCAAGAGACCCAGTACTTC. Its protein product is CASSSNRGQETQYF.

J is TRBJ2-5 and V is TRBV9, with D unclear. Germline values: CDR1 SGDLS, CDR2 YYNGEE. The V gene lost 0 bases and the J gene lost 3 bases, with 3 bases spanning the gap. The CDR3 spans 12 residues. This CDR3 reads CASSVDEETQYF. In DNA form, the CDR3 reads TGTGCCAGCAGCGTAGATGAAGAGACCCAGTACTTC. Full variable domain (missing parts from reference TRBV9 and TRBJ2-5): DSGVTQTPKHLITATGQRVTLRCSPRSGDLSVYWYQQSLDQGLQFLIQYYNGEERAKGNILERFSAQQFPDLHSELNLSSLELGDSALYFCASSVDEETQYFGPGTRLLVL.

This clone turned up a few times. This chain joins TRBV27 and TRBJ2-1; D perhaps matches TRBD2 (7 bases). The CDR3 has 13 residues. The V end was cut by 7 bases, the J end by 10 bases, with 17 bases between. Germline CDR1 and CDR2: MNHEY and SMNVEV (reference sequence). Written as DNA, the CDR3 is TGTGCCAGCACGAAGGGGGGGTCCATGGAGCAGTTCTTC. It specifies CASTKGGSMEQFF.

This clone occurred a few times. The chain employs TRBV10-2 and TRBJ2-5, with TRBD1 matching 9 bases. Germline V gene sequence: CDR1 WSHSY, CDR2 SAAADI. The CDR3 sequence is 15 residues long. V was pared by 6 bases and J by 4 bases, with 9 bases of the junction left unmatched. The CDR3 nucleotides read TGCGCCAGCAGGCGAACCCCGGGACAGGGAGAGACCCAGTACTTC. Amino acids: CASRRTPGQGETQYF.

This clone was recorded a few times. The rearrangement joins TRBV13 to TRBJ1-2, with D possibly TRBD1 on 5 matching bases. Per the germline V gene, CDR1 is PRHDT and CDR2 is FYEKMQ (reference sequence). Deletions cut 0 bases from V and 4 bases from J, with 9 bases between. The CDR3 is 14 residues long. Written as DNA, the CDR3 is TGTGCCAGCAGCTTAGGGACAGCCAGCTATGGCTACACCTTC. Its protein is CASSLGTASYGYTF.

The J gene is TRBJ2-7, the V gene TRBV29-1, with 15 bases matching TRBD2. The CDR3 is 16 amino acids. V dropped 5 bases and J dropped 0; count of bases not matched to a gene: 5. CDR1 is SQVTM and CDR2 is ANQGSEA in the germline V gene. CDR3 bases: TGCAGCGTTCAGGGACTAGCGGGAGGTATCTCCTACGAGCAGTACTTC. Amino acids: CSVQGLAGGISYEQYF.

The CDR3 coding sequence is TGTGCCAGCAGTTCCCTCCGGGGCGAAGCTCAAGAGACCCAGTACTTC. Translation gives CASSSLRGEAQETQYF. The chain uses TRBV6-5 and TRBJ2-5, with D perhaps matching TRBD1 or TRBD2 (5 bases each). Germline lookup yields CDR1 MNHEY and CDR2 SVGAGI. The V and J ends lost 4 bases and 2 bases respectively, with 17 bases between them. The CDR3 loop spans 16 amino acids.

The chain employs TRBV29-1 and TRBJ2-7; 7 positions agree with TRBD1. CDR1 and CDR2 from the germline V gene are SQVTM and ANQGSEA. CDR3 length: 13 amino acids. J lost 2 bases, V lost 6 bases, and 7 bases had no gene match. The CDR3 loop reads CSVPGQTTYEQYF. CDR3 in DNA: TGCAGCGTCCCGGGACAGACGACCTACGAGCAGTACTTC.

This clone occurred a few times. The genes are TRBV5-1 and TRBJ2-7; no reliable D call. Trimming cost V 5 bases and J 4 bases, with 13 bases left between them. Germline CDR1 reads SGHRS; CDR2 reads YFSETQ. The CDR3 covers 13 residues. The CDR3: CASRPGPTYEQYF. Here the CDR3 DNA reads TGCGCCAGCAGACCCGGACCCACTTACGAGCAGTACTTC.

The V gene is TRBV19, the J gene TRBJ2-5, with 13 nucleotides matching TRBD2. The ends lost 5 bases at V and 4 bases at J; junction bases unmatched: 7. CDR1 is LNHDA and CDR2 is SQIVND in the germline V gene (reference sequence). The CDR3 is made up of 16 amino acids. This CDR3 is CASSARTSGRRETQYF. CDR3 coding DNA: TGTGCCAGTAGTGCCCGGACTAGCGGGAGACGAGAGACCCAGTACTTC.

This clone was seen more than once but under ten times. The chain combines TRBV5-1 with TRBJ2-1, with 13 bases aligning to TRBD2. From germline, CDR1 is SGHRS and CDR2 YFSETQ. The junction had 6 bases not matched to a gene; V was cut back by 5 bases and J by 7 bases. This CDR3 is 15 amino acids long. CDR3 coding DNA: TGCGCCAGCAGACTAGCGGGAGGGCTAGATAATGAGCAGTTCTTC. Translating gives CASRLAGGLDNEQFF.

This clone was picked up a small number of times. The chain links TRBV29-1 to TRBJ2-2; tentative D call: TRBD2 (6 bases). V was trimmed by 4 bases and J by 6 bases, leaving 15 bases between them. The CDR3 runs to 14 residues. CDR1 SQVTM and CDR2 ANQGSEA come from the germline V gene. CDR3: CSVVGSGDAGELFF. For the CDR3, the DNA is TGCAGCGTTGTTGGTAGCGGAGACGCCGGGGAGCTGTTTTTT.

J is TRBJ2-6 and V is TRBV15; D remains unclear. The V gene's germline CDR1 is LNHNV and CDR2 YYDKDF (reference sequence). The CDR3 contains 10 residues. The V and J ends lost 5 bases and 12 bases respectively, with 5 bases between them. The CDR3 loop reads CATSGTVLTF. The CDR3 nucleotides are TGTGCCACCAGCGGCACCGTCCTGACTTTC.

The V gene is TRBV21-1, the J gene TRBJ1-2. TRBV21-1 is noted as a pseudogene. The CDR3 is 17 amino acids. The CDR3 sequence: CASSKETGAGCNYGYTF. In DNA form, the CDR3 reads TGTGCCAGCAGCAAAGAGACCGGGGCAGGGTGTAACTATGGCTACACCTTC.

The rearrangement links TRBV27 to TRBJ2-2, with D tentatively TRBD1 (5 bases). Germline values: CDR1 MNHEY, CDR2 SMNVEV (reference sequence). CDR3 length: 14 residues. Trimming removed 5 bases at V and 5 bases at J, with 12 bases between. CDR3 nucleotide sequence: TGTGCCAGCAGTCCCGGTCCAGGGACCGGGGAGCTGTTTTTT. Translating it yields CASSPGPGTGELFF.